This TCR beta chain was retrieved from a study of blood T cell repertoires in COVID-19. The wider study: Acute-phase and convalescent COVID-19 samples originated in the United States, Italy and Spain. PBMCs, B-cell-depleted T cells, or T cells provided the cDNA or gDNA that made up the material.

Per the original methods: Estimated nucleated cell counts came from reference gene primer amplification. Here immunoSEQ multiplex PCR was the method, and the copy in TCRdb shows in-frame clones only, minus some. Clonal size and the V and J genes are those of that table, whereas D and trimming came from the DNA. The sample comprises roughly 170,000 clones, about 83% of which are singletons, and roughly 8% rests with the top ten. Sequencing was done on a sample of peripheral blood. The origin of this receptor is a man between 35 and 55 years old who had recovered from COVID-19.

CDR3 nucleotides: TGTGCCAGCAGCTATAGAGAGACCCAGTACTTC. The encoded protein is CASSYRETQYF. This chain connects TRBV7-9 to TRBJ2-5; unclear D gene. This CDR3 is 11 amino acids long. In germline, CDR1 is SEHNR, CDR2 FQNEAQ (reference sequence). The V end was cut by 4 bases, the J end by 4 bases, with 4 bases between.